Sequencing of this TCR beta chain was carried out in a study of a mutant IDH1 vaccine in newly diagnosed glioma. Looking at the study overall: Treated patients showed a male proportion of approximately 62%, a female proportion of roughly 38%, and a mean age of 40.4 years. Earlier therapy was either radiotherapy, temozolomide, or both, and most got both. Overall study results and limits: A vaccine-induced immune response developed in roughly 93% of the patients. Apparently unrelated to pseudoprogression were changes in the top peripheral T cell clonotypes.

Regarding time point: baseline, week 1 (first vaccination visit). The treatment here: pre-vaccination baseline after standard-of-care therapy. Trimming cost V 1 base and J 4 bases; bases outside gene matches: 9. Per the germline V gene, CDR1 is SGHTA and CDR2 is FQGNSA. The CDR3 has 16 amino acids. Profiled with immunoSEQ multiplex PCR; TCRdb holds only in-frame clones, not every one. The sample lists about 92,000 clones; roughly four fifths were seen once. As regards this clone: Its target is unknown.

This rearrangement joins TRBV7-2 to TRBJ1-1; the match to TRBD1 covers 7 bases. The specimen was PBMCs, collected from a glioma patient treated with radiotherapy, temozolomide or both. This clonotype was obtained from a woman aged 50 to 65 with glioma. The CDR3 is CASSLVPGGTGTEAFF. CDR3 in DNA: TGTGCCAGCAGCTTAGTCCCAGGGGGGACCGGCACTGAAGCTTTCTTT.